This T cell receptor beta chain was found in a study of early T cells in non-severe SARS-CoV-2 infection. Using its own MiXCR run on the 5' RACE reads, TCRdb lists one record per CDR3 protein. The repertoire includes about 80,000 distinct CDR3 sequences, 13% of them detected once, and 1% to 1.4% sits in the top ten. This clonotype was observed many times. The origin of this receptor is an adult who was a healthcare worker with PCR-confirmed SARS-CoV-2 infection or an uninfected control (not recorded which). The sequenced material came from whole blood.

The CDR3 sequence is CASSLNPQSEQYF. CDR3 DNA sequence: TGTGCCAGCAGTCTCAATCCGCAAAGCGAGCAGTACTTC. This chain connects TRBV6-2 or TRBV6-3 to TRBJ2-7; D unresolved. The V end was cut by 5 bases, the J end by 6 bases, with 14 bases between. This CDR3 is 13 amino acids long. Germline CDR1 MNHEY, CDR2 SVGEGT.